This T cell receptor (beta chain) was captured in a study of blood T cell repertoires in COVID-19. The V end lost 3 bases, the J end lost 4 bases, and 12 bases lay between the germline ends. CDR3 length equals 14 residues. Germline V gene lookup returns CDR1 SGHAT and CDR2 FQDESV (reference sequence). This clone was counted only a few times. Measured with immunoSEQ multiplex PCR; TCRdb has only the in-frame clones, and not every one. The data hold some 220,000 clones, with about 83% observed a single time. Sequenced: peripheral blood. The V gene is TRBV11-1, the J gene TRBJ1-2; D remains ambiguous. The source of this sequence is a woman between 25 and 40 years old with COVID-19, enrolled during active disease. The CDR3 here is CASSLSGGSYGYTF. The CDR3 region has the DNA TGTGCCAGCAGCTTGAGTGGCGGATCCTATGGCTACACCTTC.